This T cell receptor beta chain appears in the sequencing data of a study of OX40 agonist ivuxolimab in advanced cancers. Turning to the study itself: The mean age was approximately 60 years, ranging from about 20 to 90, with 65% to 85% of participants male.

In the case of this clone: Its matching antigen is unknown.

The CDR3 extends over 13 amino acids. V was pared by 1 base and J by 9 bases, with 10 bases between. Germline V gives CDR1 LNHDA, CDR2 SQIVND (reference sequence). Study-wide findings and caveats: Clonal expansion by week 6 occurred in CD4+ and CD8+ blood T cells (at 0.1 to 3.0 mg/kg).

Assay: immunoSEQ multiplex PCR; the TCRdb copy retains only in-frame clones and omits some. The sample includes 65,000 to 70,000 clones, 80% to 90% of them seen just once. V and J are TRBV19 and TRBJ2-1; TRBD2 is a possible D gene (5 bases). This TCR was recovered from an adult with an advanced solid tumor such as melanoma, head and neck, liver or kidney cancer. Sequenced material: CD4+ or CD8+ T cells sorted from blood, taken in a trial of the OX40 agonist ivuxolimab. For the CDR3, the DNA is TGTGCCAGTAGTATAGGGCCTGCGGGTGAGCAGTTCTTC. This gives the protein CASSIGPAGEQFF.